This TCR beta chain was captured in a study of T cell repertoires in cytomegalovirus infection (dated 2019 in TCRdb). Study-wide context: Donor HLA type was relevant to the analysis, as public TCR beta signatures indicated carriage of CMV infection together with the matching HLA type. Beyond this particular receptor, the publication reports: In both this cohort and an independent roughly 330-donor cohort, the cumulative frequency of public TCR beta family members distinguished carriers of CMV infection plus the relevant HLA type. The ex vivo response was dominated by HLA-C-restricted CMV-specific TCR beta clonotypes, which also provided the single most frequent clonotype in two of eight donors.

Points on this clonotype: The antigen it recognizes is unknown. There are no base qualities to consult, and no much larger clone falls within one base.

The run used an Illumina HiSeq 1500. The raw public data were reprocessed by TCRdb itself: fastp quality trimming at Q25, MiXCR clonotype calling, in-frame beta chains only. CDR3 protein duplicates are merged, each entry listing the most common genes and DNA. Within this sample are 200,000 or so distinct CDR3 sequences, with 15% to 20% of them counted one time only. The ten largest clonotypes hold 2.5% to 3% of the sample. The CDR3 contains 15 residues, cysteine and phenylalanine counted. This entry keeps only the CDR3 DNA: 45 bases, framed from base 1. CDR1 and CDR2, looked up from the germline V gene, are MDHEN and SYDVKM. Ends trimmed: V by 6 bases, J by 8 bases; bases unmatched to a gene: 7.

Sequenced: PBMCs. This clonotype was obtained from a human donor in good health (CMV status not recorded). Some clones in this sample may be carry-over from other donors' samples. The sequence links TRBV28 to TRBJ2-1; 13 junctional bases match TRBD2. The CDR3: CASSPTSGRAHEQFF. The nucleotide sequence is TGTGCCAGCAGCCCCACTAGCGGGAGGGCCCATGAGCAGTTCTTC.